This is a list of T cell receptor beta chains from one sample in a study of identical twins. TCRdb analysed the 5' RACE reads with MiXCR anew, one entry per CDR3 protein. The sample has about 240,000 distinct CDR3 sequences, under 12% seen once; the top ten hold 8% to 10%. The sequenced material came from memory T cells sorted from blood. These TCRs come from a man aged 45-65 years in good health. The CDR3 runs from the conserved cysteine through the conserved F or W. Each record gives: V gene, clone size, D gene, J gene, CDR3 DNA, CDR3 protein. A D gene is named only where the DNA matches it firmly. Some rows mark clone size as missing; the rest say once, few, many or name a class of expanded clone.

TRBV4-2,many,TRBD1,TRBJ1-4,TGTGCCAGCAGACCCGGACAGGGAAAACTGTTTTTT,CASRPGQGKLFF
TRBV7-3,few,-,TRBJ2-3,TGTGCCAGCAGCTTCTGGGCAGGGGTGACAGATACGCAGTATTTT,CASSFWAGVTDTQYF
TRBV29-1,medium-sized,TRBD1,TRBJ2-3,TGCAGCGTTGAAACAGGGGGCGCAACAGATACGCAGTATTTT,CSVETGGATDTQYF
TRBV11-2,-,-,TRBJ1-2,TGTGCCAGCAGCTCGTTTACGAGTGGCTACACCTTC,CASSSFTSGYTF
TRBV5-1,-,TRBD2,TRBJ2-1,TGCGCCAGCAGCTCCAGGGGACTAGCGGGGGGGCCAGGAAATGAGCAGTTCTTC,CASSSRGLAGGPGNEQFF
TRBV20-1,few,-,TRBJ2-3,TGCAGTGGCTATGAGGATACGCAGTATTTT,CSGYEDTQYF
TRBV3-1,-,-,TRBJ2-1,TGTGCCAGCAGCCACAGAGGGGAGTCGGATGAGCAGTTCTTC,CASSHRGESDEQFF
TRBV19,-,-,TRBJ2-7,TGTGCCAGTAGTATTGGCAGGACCTACGAGCAGTACTTC,CASSIGRTYEQYF
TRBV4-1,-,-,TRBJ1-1,TGCGCCAGCAGCCAAGAAAGTGGGTTGGGCACTGAAGCTTTCTTT,CASSQESGLGTEAFF
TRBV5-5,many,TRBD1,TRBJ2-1,TGTGCCAGCAGCTTTAGGGGGCTTGAGCAGTTCTTC,CASSFRGLEQFF
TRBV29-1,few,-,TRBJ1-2,TGCAGCGTTGTGCCCTCGGGCTATGGCTACACCTTC,CSVVPSGYGYTF
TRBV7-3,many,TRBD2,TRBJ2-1,TGTGCCAGCAGCACGGGACTAGCGGGAGGTAATGAGCAGTTCTTC,CASSTGLAGGNEQFF
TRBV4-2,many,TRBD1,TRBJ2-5,TGTGCCAGCAGCCAAGAGTCGGGGACAGGGAAAGAGACCCAGTACTTC,CASSQESGTGKETQYF
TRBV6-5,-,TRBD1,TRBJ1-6,TGTGCCAGCAGTTACTCGGGCCCCGGCAGGGGGCATGGTTCACCCCTCCACTTT,CASSYSGPGRGHGSPLHF
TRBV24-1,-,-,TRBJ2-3,TGTGCCACCAGTGAGGGGGATACGCAGTATTTT,CATSEGDTQYF
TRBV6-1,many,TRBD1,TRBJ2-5,TGTGCCAGCAGTACCGGACAGGCCAAAGAGACCCAGTACTTC,CASSTGQAKETQYF
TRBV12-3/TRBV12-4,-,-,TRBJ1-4,TGTGCCAGCAGAGGGGACGGCGATAATGAAAAACTGTTTTTT,CASRGDGDNEKLFF
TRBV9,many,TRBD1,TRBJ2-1,TGTGCCAGCAGCCCCCGACAGGGATCGAGTGGTGAGCAGTTCTTC,CASSPRQGSSGEQFF
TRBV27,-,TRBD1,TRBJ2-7,TGTGCCAGCAGTAGGTTGGGGGACAGGGGATCCTACGAGCAGTACTTC,CASSRLGDRGSYEQYF
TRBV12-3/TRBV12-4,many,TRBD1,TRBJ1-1,TGTGCCAGCAGCCAGACAGGGGTAGGCACTGAAGCTTTCTTT,CASSQTGVGTEAFF
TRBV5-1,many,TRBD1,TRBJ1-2,TGCGCCAGCAGATTTCAGGGGGGAGACTATGGCTACACCTTC,CASRFQGGDYGYTF
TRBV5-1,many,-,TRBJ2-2,TGTGCCAGCAGCTTGACTGGGAACACCGGGGAGCTGTTTTTT,CASSLTGNTGELFF
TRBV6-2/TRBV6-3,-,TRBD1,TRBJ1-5,TGTGCCAGCAGTGGGACAGACCGTCAGCCCCAGCATTTT,CASSGTDRQPQHF
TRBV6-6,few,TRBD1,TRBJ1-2,TGTGCCAGCAGTGCCCGGGACAGTTATGGCTACACCTTC,CASSARDSYGYTF
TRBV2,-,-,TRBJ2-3,TGTGCCAGCAGTGAAGCGGTTGGCCGACGGGCGCAGTATTTT,CASSEAVGRRAQYF
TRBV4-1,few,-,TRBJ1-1,TGCGCCAGCAGCCCCTATGGACAGACAACCTACACTGAAGCTTTCTTT,CASSPYGQTTYTEAFF
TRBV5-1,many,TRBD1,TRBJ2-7,TGCGCCAGCAGCTTATCGCTCGGGACAGGGACCTACGAGCAGTACTTC,CASSLSLGTGTYEQYF
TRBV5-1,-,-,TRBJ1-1,TGCGCCAGCAGCTTAGATCCCATCGCAGCGAACACTAAAGCTTTCTTT,CASSLDPIAANTKAFF
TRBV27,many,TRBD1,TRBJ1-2,TGTGCCAGCAGTCCCTCAGGGGGGGGGGGCTACACCTTC,CASSPSGGGGYTF